What follows is one T cell receptor beta chain and its context. Its antigen is not identified. The data were produced by immunoSEQ multiplex PCR, yet TCRdb's version contains in-frame clones alone and is incomplete. The sample consists of about 67,000 clones, roughly 81% of them appearing once. The entry originates in a study of OX40 agonist ivuxolimab in advanced cancers. Study background: Clinicians treated patients with ivuxolimab, an agonistic anti-OX40 (CD134) antibody. Every 2 weeks, ivuxolimab was infused into the patients intravenously at between 0.01 and 10 mg/kg. Study results and caveats: CD4+ and CD8+ T cells in blood underwent clonal expansion by week 6 at 0.1 to 3.0 mg/kg.

The sequencing used CD4+ or CD8+ T cells sorted from blood, collected in a trial of the OX40 agonist ivuxolimab. The TCR comes from an adult with an advanced solid tumor such as melanoma, head and neck, liver or kidney cancer.

In nucleotides, the CDR3 is TGTGCCAGCGGACAGGGACAGGAGCAGTACTTC. Amino acids: CASGQGQEQYF. The chain couples TRBV6-5 to TRBJ2-7; 8 bases match TRBD1. Germline assignment: CDR1 MNHEY and CDR2 SVGAGI. This CDR3 has 11 residues. V gave up 8 bases and J gave up 7 bases; unmatched junction bases: 4.